One sample yielded the 2 T cell receptor beta chains listed below, sequenced in a study of cytomegalovirus exposure and HLA in healthy donors. Primers included in the PCR were 60 Vbeta and 13 Jbeta primers. TCRdb keeps only in-frame clones here, not all; method: immunoSEQ multiplex PCR. The sample holds about 200,000 clones, less than 85% seen once. Source material: PBMCs. The source of these receptors is a man younger than 35 in good health and CMV-seronegative.

This chain joins TRBV5-4 and TRBJ2-1, with 7 bases matching TRBD2. Germline assignment: CDR1 SGHNT and CDR2 YYREEE (reference sequence). The CDR3 covers 14 residues. J gave up 4 bases and V 0 bases, and 1 base lay outside the gene matches. In DNA form, the CDR3 reads TGTGCCAGCAGCTTGGCTAGCGGATACAATGAGCAGTTCTTC. Its protein product is CASSLASGYNEQFF.

V usage is TRBV30 and J usage is TRBJ2-5, with 12 bases identical to TRBD2. The CDR3 covers 16 residues. Germline V gene lookup returns CDR1 GTSNPN and CDR2 SVGIG (reference sequence). V shed 4 bases and J 5 bases; nucleotides not matched to a gene: 11. The CDR3 reads CAWIAVGLAGRETQYF. Written as DNA, the CDR3 is TGTGCCTGGATCGCCGTTGGACTAGCGGGAAGGGAGACCCAGTACTTC.